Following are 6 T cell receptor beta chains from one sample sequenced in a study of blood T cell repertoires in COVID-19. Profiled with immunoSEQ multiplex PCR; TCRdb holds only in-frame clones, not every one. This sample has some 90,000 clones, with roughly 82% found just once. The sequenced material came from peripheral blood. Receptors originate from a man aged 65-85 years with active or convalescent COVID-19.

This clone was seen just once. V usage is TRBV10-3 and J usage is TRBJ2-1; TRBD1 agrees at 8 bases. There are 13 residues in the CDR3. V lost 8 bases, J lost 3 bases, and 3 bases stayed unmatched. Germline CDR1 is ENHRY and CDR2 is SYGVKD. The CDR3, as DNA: TGTGCCATCGCAGGGGGCCTCTACAATGAGCAGTTCTTC. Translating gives CAIAGGLYNEQFF.

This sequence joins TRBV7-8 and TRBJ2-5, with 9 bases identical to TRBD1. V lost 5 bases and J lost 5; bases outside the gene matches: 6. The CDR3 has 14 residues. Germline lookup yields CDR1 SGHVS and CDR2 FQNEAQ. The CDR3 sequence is CASSLGTGWETQYF. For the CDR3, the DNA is TGTGCCAGCAGCCTAGGGACAGGGTGGGAGACCCAGTACTTC. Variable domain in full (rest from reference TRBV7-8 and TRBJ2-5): GAGVSQSPRYKVAKRGQDVALRCDPISGHVSLFWYQQALGQGPEFLTYFQNEAQLDKSGLPSDRFFAERPEGSVSTLKIQRTQQEDSAVYLCASSLGTGWETQYFGPGTRLLVL.

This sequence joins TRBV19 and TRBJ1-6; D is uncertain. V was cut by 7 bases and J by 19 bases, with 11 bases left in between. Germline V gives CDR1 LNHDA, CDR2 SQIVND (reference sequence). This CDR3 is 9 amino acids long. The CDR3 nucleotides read TGTGCCAGTACCCCTCCCCGGCACTTT. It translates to CASTPPRHF.

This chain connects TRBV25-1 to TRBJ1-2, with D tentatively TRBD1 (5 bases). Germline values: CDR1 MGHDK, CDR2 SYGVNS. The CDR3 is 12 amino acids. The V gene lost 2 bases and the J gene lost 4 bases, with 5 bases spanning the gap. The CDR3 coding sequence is TGTGCCAGCAGTGAACAGGGCTATGGCTACACCTTC. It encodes CASSEQGYGYTF.

The CDR3, as DNA: TGCGCCAGCAGCTTGTCCGGGGGGTTAAATGAAAAACTGTTTTTT. Amino acid sequence: CASSLSGGLNEKLFF. The V call is TRBV5-1, the J call TRBJ1-4, with a tentative D call TRBD1 (5 bases). Trimming pared 1 base from V and 5 bases from J, leaving 12 bases between. The CDR3 sequence is 15 residues long. Germline V CDR1 and CDR2: SGHRS, YFSETQ.

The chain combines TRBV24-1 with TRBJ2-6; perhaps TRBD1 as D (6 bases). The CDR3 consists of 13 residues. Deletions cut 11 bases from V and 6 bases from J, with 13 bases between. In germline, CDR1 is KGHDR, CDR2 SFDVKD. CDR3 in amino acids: CAIGDKLANVLTF. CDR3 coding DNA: TGTGCCATCGGGGACAAATTGGCCAACGTCCTGACTTTC.